Each of the 24 T cell receptor beta chains below was sequenced from the same sample in a study of OX40 agonist ivuxolimab in advanced cancers. Sequenced by immunoSEQ multiplex PCR; TCRdb stores in-frame clones only, minus some. This table has around 50,000 clones, about 83% appearing once. This specimen consisted of CD4+ or CD8+ T cells sorted from blood, obtained in a trial of the OX40 agonist ivuxolimab. These receptors were obtained from an adult with an advanced solid tumor such as melanoma, head and neck, liver or kidney cancer.

The V gene is TRBV28, the J gene TRBJ1-6; D gene ambiguous. From germline, CDR1 is MDHEN and CDR2 SYDVKM. The CDR3 covers 14 residues. Trimming pared 5 bases from V and 7 bases from J, leaving 12 bases between. CDR3 coding DNA: TGTGCCAGCAGTACGCCCGTTCTCAATTCACCCCTCCACTTT. Translating it yields CASSTPVLNSPLHF.

The CDR3 region has the DNA TGTGCCAGCAGCGTAGCTGATACTAGCGGGTCGTACGAGCAGTACTTC. Translated, it gives CASSVADTSGSYEQYF. The chain couples TRBV9 to TRBJ2-7, with 9 bases aligning to TRBD2. The CDR3 contains 16 residues. Trimming at V came to 0 bases and at J to 4 bases, leaving 8 bases not matched to a gene. Germline values: CDR1 SGDLS, CDR2 YYNGEE.

The chain links TRBV2 to TRBJ1-4; D unclear. CDR1 is SNHLY, CDR2 FYNNEI, per germline. Trimming removed 7 bases from V and 8 bases from J, with 14 bases in between. CDR3 length: 13 amino acids. CDR3 DNA: TGTGCCAGCACCCTATCCTCCCACGAAAAACTGTTTTTT. Translation gives CASTLSSHEKLFF.

In this sample, this clone turned up once. J is TRBJ2-1 and V is TRBV19; D is possibly TRBD2 (6 bases). V was clipped by 4 bases and J by 0 bases, with 16 bases between them. Germline V lookup: CDR1 LNHDA, CDR2 SQIVND (reference sequence). This CDR3 comprises 17 residues. CDR3 coding DNA: TGTGCCAGTAGTACGACCGGGCTAGCGAGCTCCTACAATGAGCAGTTCTTC. It specifies CASSTTGLASSYNEQFF.

This chain uses TRBV2 with TRBJ2-1; TRBD2 agrees at 7 bases. The V gene end was trimmed by 1 base and the J gene end by 7 bases; junction bases not matched to a gene: 4. Germline-derived CDR1 and CDR2 are SNHLY and FYNNEI. This CDR3 is built from 14 residues. CDR3 nucleotides: TGTGCCAGCAGTGAAGGAGGCGGGAGAAATGAGCAGTTCTTC. The encoded protein is CASSEGGGRNEQFF. The full variable domain, with the rest looked up from reference TRBV2 and TRBJ2-1, is EPEVTQTPSHQVTQMGQEVILRCVPISNHLYFYWYRQILGQKVEFLVSFYNNEISEKSEIFDDQFSVERPDGSNFTLKIRSTKLEDSAMYFCASSEGGGRNEQFFGPGTRLTVL.

V and J are TRBV29-1 and TRBJ1-1, with a tentative D call TRBD1 (6 bases). The CDR3 loop spans 14 amino acids. V lost 6 bases, J lost 1 base, and 15 bases lay in between. Germline assignment: CDR1 SQVTM and CDR2 ANQGSEA. CDR3 bases: TGCAGCGTAGGAGAGGGGGGACGGAACACTGAAGCTTTCTTT. It specifies CSVGEGGRNTEAFF.

The gene calls are TRBV11-3 and TRBJ1-2; D might be TRBD1 (6 bases). The ends were cut back, 4 bases at V and 8 bases at J, with 23 bases in the middle. CDR1 is SGHNT and CDR2 is YENEEA in the germline V gene. CDR3 size: 16 residues. CDR3 loop: CASSSTTTAGAGGYTF. CDR3 nucleotides: TGTGCCAGCAGCTCCACGACTACCGCAGGGGCGGGGGGCTACACCTTC. Full variable domain (rest looked up from reference TRBV11-3 and TRBJ1-2): EAGVVQSPRYKIIEKKQPVAFWCNPISGHNTLYWYLQNLGQGPELLIRYENEEAVDDSQLPKDRFSAERLKGVDSTLKIQPAELGDSAVYLCASSSTTTAGAGGYTFGSGTRLTVV.

V is TRBV19 and J is TRBJ2-7, with 8 nucleotides matching TRBD1. CDR3 length: 14 residues. V lost 6 bases, J lost 1 base, and 5 bases stayed unmatched. CDR1 is LNHDA, CDR2 SQIVND, per germline (reference sequence). CDR3 DNA: TGTGCCAGTAGCCGACAGGGGCTTTCCTACGAGCAGTACTTC. Its protein is CASSRQGLSYEQYF.

CDR3 sequence reads: CASSLYSGDSYEQYF. The DNA of the CDR3 is TGTGCCAGCAGCTTATATAGCGGGGATTCCTACGAGCAGTACTTC. The gene calls are TRBV5-8 and TRBJ2-7, with TRBD2 matching over 8 bases. This CDR3 comprises 15 residues. CDR1 SGHTS and CDR2 YDEGEE come from the germline V gene. The junction had 5 bases not matched to a gene; V was cut back by 2 bases and J by 1 base.

In this sample, this clone turned up once. J is TRBJ2-5 and V is TRBV4-2; 10 bases are a match to TRBD1. Germline CDR1 LGHNA, CDR2 YNFKEQ. The trim removed 0 bases at V and 1 base at J, leaving 5 bases unmatched. The CDR3 consists of 17 residues. The CDR3 protein is CASSQDWGTGVQETQYF. CDR3 in DNA: TGTGCCAGCAGCCAAGATTGGGGGACAGGGGTCCAAGAGACCCAGTACTTC.

The rearrangement joins TRBV15 to TRBJ2-3, with D possibly TRBD2 on 7 matching bases. V lost 7 bases and J 4 bases, leaving 21 bases between the germline ends. The germline CDR1 and CDR2 sequences are LNHNV and YYDKDF (reference sequence). CDR3 length: 16 amino acids. The CDR3 loop reads CATKGGLGGRADTQYF. CDR3 in DNA: TGTGCCACCAAAGGGGGTCTTGGCGGGAGAGCAGATACGCAGTATTTT.

The chain employs TRBV29-1 and TRBJ1-6; 8 positions match TRBD1. This CDR3 has 13 residues. The V gene end was trimmed by 6 bases and the J gene end by 7 bases; junction bases not matched to a gene: 5. Germline values: CDR1 SQVTM, CDR2 ANQGSEA. The CDR3 here is CSVRTGNNSPLHF. In nucleotides, the CDR3 is TGCAGCGTAAGGACAGGGAACAATTCACCCCTCCACTTT. Full variable domain (outside the CDR3, taken from reference TRBV29-1 and TRBJ1-6): SAVISQKPSRDICQRGTSLTIQCQVDSQVTMMFWYRQQPGQSLTLIATANQGSEATYESGFVIDKFPISRPNLTFSTLTVSNMSPEDSSIYLCSVRTGNNSPLHFGNGTRLTVT.

The chain links TRBV7-6 to TRBJ2-7; D possibly corresponds to TRBD1 (6 bases). Trimming stripped 5 bases from V and 3 bases from J, with 20 bases between. The CDR3 consists of 16 residues. CDR1 SGHVS and CDR2 FNYEAQ come from the germline V gene. CDR3 in DNA: TGTGCCAGCAGCCCACGCGCGAGGGGGTTCAACTACGAGCAGTACTTC. Translation: CASSPRARGFNYEQYF.

The V call is TRBV5-8, the J call TRBJ1-5, with D perhaps TRBD1 (6 bases). V lost 1 base and J 0 bases, leaving 8 bases between the germline ends. CDR1 SGHTS and CDR2 YDEGEE come from the germline V gene. CDR3 length equals 15 residues. CDR3 sequence reads: CASSLRGYSNQPQHF. The CDR3 DNA reads TGTGCCAGCAGCTTGAGGGGGTATAGCAATCAGCCCCAGCATTTT.

The V and J genes are TRBV7-2 and TRBJ2-3; 9 nucleotides line up with TRBD2. This CDR3 has 19 residues. The ends lost 2 bases at V and 1 base at J; junction bases unmatched: 13. CDR1 is SGHTA, CDR2 FQGNSA, per germline. The CDR3 nucleotides are TGTGCCAGCAGCTTATATCGGTCCGGCGGGAGGGCTGGCACAGATACGCAGTATTTT. Its translation: CASSLYRSGGRAGTDTQYF.

The chain is built from TRBV18 and TRBJ2-7; 7 nucleotides agree with TRBD1. Per germline, CDR1 KGHSH and CDR2 LQKENI. V shed 6 bases and J 0 bases; nucleotides not matched to a gene: 5. The CDR3 has 14 residues. The CDR3 nucleotides read TGTGCCAGCTCGGACAGGCATACCTCCTACGAGCAGTACTTC. Protein sequence: CASSDRHTSYEQYF. The whole variable domain, remainder taken from reference TRBV18 and TRBJ2-7, is NAGVMQNPRHLVRRRGQEARLRCSPMKGHSHVYWYRQLPEEGLKFMVYLQKENIIDESGMPKERFSAEFPKEGPSILRIQQVVRGDSAAYFCASSDRHTSYEQYFGPGTRLTVT.

This chain connects TRBV2 to TRBJ1-1; tentatively, D is TRBD1 (5 bases). The CDR3 consists of 15 residues. V was cut by 2 bases and J by 4 bases, with 14 bases left in between. Germline V lookup: CDR1 SNHLY, CDR2 FYNNEI. The CDR3 bases are TGTGCCAGCAGTGAATCTGGGGGTAGGGTCACTGAAGCTTTCTTT. Its protein is CASSESGGRVTEAFF.

CDR3 loop: CASSQQQGGYGYTF. CDR3 sequence (DNA): TGCGCCAGCAGCCAGCAACAGGGTGGGTATGGCTACACCTTC. The chain recombines TRBV4-1 with TRBJ1-2, with D maybe TRBD1 (6 bases). The germline V gene encodes CDR1 MGHRA and CDR2 YSYEKL. V was cut by 3 bases and J by 5 bases, with 13 bases left in between. The CDR3 is 14 residues long.

This chain connects TRBV7-2 to TRBJ2-1; 7 bases fit TRBD2. After removal of 2 bases from V and 7 bases from J, the junction contained 14 bases not matched to a gene. Germline lookup yields CDR1 SGHTA and CDR2 FQGNSA. The CDR3 is 17 amino acids. The CDR3 loop is CASSLTPRGGRGNEQFF. The CDR3 DNA reads TGTGCCAGCAGCTTAACCCCCCGAGGCGGGAGAGGAAATGAGCAGTTCTTC.

This chain links TRBV19 with TRBJ2-6; D possibly corresponds to TRBD1 (6 bases). The CDR3 extends over 15 amino acids. Trimming stripped 10 bases from V and 0 bases from J, with 13 bases between. The germline CDR1 and CDR2 sequences are LNHDA and SQIVND (reference sequence). The CDR3 spells CATASGDSGANVLTF. In nucleotides, the CDR3 is TGTGCCACCGCCTCAGGGGACTCTGGGGCCAACGTCCTGACTTTC. The whole variable domain, remainder taken from reference TRBV19 and TRBJ2-6, is DGGITQSPKYLFRKEGQNVTLSCEQNLNHDAMYWYRQDPGQGLRLIYYSQIVNDFQKGDIAEGYSVSREKKESFPLTVTSAQKNPTAFYLCATASGDSGANVLTFGAGSRLTVL.

This clone was seen just once. The chain is built from TRBV5-1 and TRBJ1-3, with TRBD1 as a possible D gene (6 bases). CDR3 length equals 16 residues. Between the trimmed V and J ends, which lost 4 bases and 0 bases, there was a span of 14 bases. Germline values: CDR1 SGHRS, CDR2 YFSETQ. CDR3 sequence (DNA): TGCGCCAGCAGCCTCCGCCCGGACAGCTCTGGAAACACCATATATTTT. Translating it yields CASSLRPDSSGNTIYF.

V gene TRBV7-8 combines with J gene TRBJ2-3, with TRBD1 as a possible D gene (5 bases). This CDR3 is built from 15 residues. V was trimmed by 4 bases and J by 4 bases, leaving 15 bases between them. CDR1 and CDR2 from the germline V gene are SGHVS and FQNEAQ. CDR3 loop: CASSSTTRASDTQYF. CDR3 in DNA: TGTGCCAGCAGCTCGACGACCAGGGCATCAGATACGCAGTATTTT.

Remarks on this clone: The identical CDR3 is also encoded by other nucleotide sequences in the sample. The J gene is TRBJ2-3, the V gene TRBV2; D gene uncertain. The CDR3 consists of 12 residues. Trimming pared 7 bases from V and 6 bases from J, leaving 11 bases between. Looked up from germline, CDR1 is SNHLY and CDR2 is FYNNEI. The CDR3 region is CASTPTSDTQYF. CDR3 DNA sequence: TGTGCCAGCACCCCTACTTCGGATACGCAGTATTTT. Full variable domain (outside the CDR3, taken from reference TRBV2 and TRBJ2-3): EPEVTQTPSHQVTQMGQEVILRCVPISNHLYFYWYRQILGQKVEFLVSFYNNEISEKSEIFDDQFSVERPDGSNFTLKIRSTKLEDSAMYFCASTPTSDTQYFGPGTRLTVL.

The J gene is TRBJ2-2, the V gene TRBV5-1; D assignment may be TRBD1 or TRBD2 (6 bases each). From germline, CDR1 is SGHRS and CDR2 YFSETQ. Trimming shortened V by 4 bases and J by 4 bases, and 20 bases separated the two germline ends. There are 17 residues in the CDR3. The CDR3 DNA follows: TGCGCCAGCAGCCCCGGGGGCCCTTCTCTCGGCACCGGGGAGCTGTTTTTT. As protein: CASSPGGPSLGTGELFF.